The source of this T cell receptor (beta chain) is a study of T-cell reconstitution after alpha-beta-depleted transplantation in children. Broader study findings: Roughly two months post-transplant, alpha-beta T cells reportedly originated from several hundred graft clones that had expanded.

From germline, CDR1 is WSHSY and CDR2 SAAADI. The CDR3 consists of 12 residues. The ends were cut back, 6 bases at V and 8 bases at J, with 13 bases in the middle. On this clonotype: What it binds is not known.

Construction of the TCRbeta library involved unique molecular identifiers. MiXCR, applied by TCRdb to the PCR reads, yields one record per CDR3 protein. The table records more than 400,000 distinct CDR3 sequences, approximately 42% of them present only once. The rearrangement uses TRBV10-2 and TRBJ1-2; the D is unclear. This specimen consisted of PBMCs, obtained before TCRalphabeta/CD19-depleted stem cell transplant. The sequence came from a girl aged 2-10 years with aplastic anemia, due to receive a stem cell transplant. The chain's CDR3 is CASSGFSSGYTF. The DNA for the CDR3 is TGCGCCAGCAGCGGTTTCTCCAGCGGCTACACCTTC.